There are many counts of the clone carrying this T cell receptor beta chain. Its antigen is as yet unknown. Noted time point: newly diagnosed GD, antithyroid drugs for less than 3 months. PBMC RNA was the source of the TCR library. For TCR beta, libraries came from iRepertoire HTBI primers and Arm-PCR of CDR3 regions. TCRdb itself ran the multiplex PCR reads through MiXCR, one entry per CDR3 protein. The sample records about 350,000 distinct CDR3 sequences, 15% to 20% being singletons. The CDR3 totals 12 residues. The V gene lost 7 bases and the J gene lost 4 bases, with 13 bases spanning the gap. Looked up from germline, CDR1 is SQVTM and CDR2 is ANQGSEA. This sample was included in a study of regulatory T cells in long-lasting Graves disease. Whole-study findings and limits: Segments TRBV28, TRBJ1-2 and TRBJ2-5 showed preferential usage in persistent disease.

These same records also appear under a second study, on T cells in Graves' hyperthyroidism and ophthalmopathy. From that study: Exclusions: uncontrolled infection, other autoimmune disease, pregnancy, lactation. With the HTBI primer set, the TCR CDR3 went through a first round of RT-PCR. Most thyroid-expanded clonotypes above 0.001 were also found in blood.

The clonotype comes from a man in his forties with Graves disease. The material sequenced was peripheral blood mononuclear cells (PBMCs), taken at new diagnosis, from a patient treated with antithyroid drugs. This chain links TRBV29-1 with TRBJ1-1; the D is unclear. In nucleotides, the CDR3 is TGCAGCGGGCGGGAGGTCGGCACTGAAGCTTTCTTT. Protein: CSGREVGTEAFF.